The following is a T cell receptor beta chain sequence with its context. V lost 4 bases and J 5 bases, leaving 11 bases between the germline ends. The CDR3 consists of 13 residues. Looked up from germline, CDR1 is SGHDN and CDR2 is FVKESK. The data are from a study of shared clonotypes between healthy human individuals. Sequenced by immunoSEQ multiplex PCR; TCRdb stores in-frame clones only, minus some. The sample comprises 950,000 to 1,300,000 clones, around 74% of which are singletons, and roughly 1.4% rests with the top ten. J is TRBJ1-2 and V is TRBV14; no definite D call. This sequence originates from a man aged 18 to 30 in good health. Specimen: memory CD4+ T cells sorted from blood. Subset: CD45RA-negative fraction. The CDR3 DNA reads as TGTGCCAGCAGCCTCATCCCCATTTATGGCTACACCTTC. It codes for CASSLIPIYGYTF.